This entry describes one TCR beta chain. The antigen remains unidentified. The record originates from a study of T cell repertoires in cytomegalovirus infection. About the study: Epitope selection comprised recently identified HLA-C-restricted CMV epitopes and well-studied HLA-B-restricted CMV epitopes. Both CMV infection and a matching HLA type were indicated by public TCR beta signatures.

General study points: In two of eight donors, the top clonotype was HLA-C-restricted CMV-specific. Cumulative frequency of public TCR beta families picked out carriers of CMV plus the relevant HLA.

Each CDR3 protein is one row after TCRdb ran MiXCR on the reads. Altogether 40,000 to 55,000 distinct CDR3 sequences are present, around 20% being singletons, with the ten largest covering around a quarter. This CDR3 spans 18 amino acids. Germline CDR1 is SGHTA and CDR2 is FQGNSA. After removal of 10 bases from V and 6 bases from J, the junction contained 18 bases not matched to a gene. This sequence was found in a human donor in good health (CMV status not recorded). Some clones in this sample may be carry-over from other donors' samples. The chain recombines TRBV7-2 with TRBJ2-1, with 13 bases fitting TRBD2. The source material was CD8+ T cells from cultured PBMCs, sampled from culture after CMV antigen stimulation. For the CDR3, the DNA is TGTGCCATCCGTGGGGGACTAGCGGGGTCGGGGGGAGGCAATGAGCAGTTCTTC. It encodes CAIRGGLAGSGGGNEQFF.